The 23 T cell receptor beta chains below all came from one sample that was sequenced in a study of cytomegalovirus exposure and HLA in healthy donors. The PCR ran on 60 Vbeta and 13 Jbeta primers. Clones were read by immunoSEQ multiplex PCR, and TCRdb kept only the in-frame ones, dropping some. The table lists 150,000 to 200,000 clones, around three quarters of them singletons. The specimen was PBMCs. Every receptor here comes from a man aged 40-55 years in good health and CMV-seronegative.

This rearrangement joins TRBV6-4 to TRBJ2-2, with 7 bases that match TRBD2. Germline-derived CDR1 and CDR2 are MRHNA and SNTAGT. This CDR3 contains 15 residues. Trimming removed 4 bases from V and 9 bases from J; junction bases left unmatched: 11. CDR3 coding DNA: TGTGCCAGCAGTGGTGGACTAGATGGGAGCCGGGAGCTGTTTTTT. Protein product: CASSGGLDGSRELFF.

In its sample, this clone was seen once. The V and J genes are TRBV5-6 and TRBJ2-7, with 8 positions matching TRBD1. V shed 4 bases and J 3 bases; nucleotides not matched to a gene: 6. The CDR3 contains 14 residues. Germline assignment: CDR1 SGHDT and CDR2 YYEEEE. The CDR3 nucleotides read TGTGCCAGCAGCCTTGACAGGGGACACTACGAGCAGTACTTC. It specifies CASSLDRGHYEQYF.

The count of this clone is one. The chain joins TRBV28 to TRBJ2-7; 9 bases are shared with TRBD1. The V and J ends lost 6 bases and 6 bases, in that order; junction bases with no gene match: 3. Germline V lookup: CDR1 MDHEN, CDR2 SYDVKM. This CDR3 comprises 12 residues. CDR3 in amino acids: CASSYRGLEQYF. In DNA, the CDR3 is TGTGCCAGCAGCTACAGGGGGCTCGAGCAGTACTTC.

The sample holds a few counts of this clone. The chain has TRBV28 and TRBJ1-1; 8 bases match TRBD1. V gave up 7 bases and J gave up 4 bases; unmatched junction bases: 11. From germline, CDR1 is MDHEN and CDR2 SYDVKM. The CDR3 runs to 15 residues. The CDR3 DNA is TGTGCCAGCACCCTCAAACTGACAGGGGTCACTGAAGCTTTCTTT. Its translation is CASTLKLTGVTEAFF.

The chain has TRBV10-3 and TRBJ1-2; D call uncertain. The V end was cut by 3 bases, the J end by 0 bases, with 8 bases between. The CDR3 has 14 residues. Germline values: CDR1 ENHRY, CDR2 SYGVKD. The CDR3 DNA reads as TGTGCCATCAGTGACTTGGCTTCTAACTATGGCTACACCTTC. Translated: CAISDLASNYGYTF.

The gene calls are TRBV28 and TRBJ1-4, with 7 bases lining up with TRBD1. Trimming cost V 6 bases and J 3 bases; bases outside gene matches: 4. CDR3 size: 14 residues. Germline V gene sequence: CDR1 MDHEN, CDR2 SYDVKM. The CDR3 loop is CASSLTGSNEKLFF. CDR3 DNA sequence: TGTGCCAGCAGCCTGACAGGGTCTAATGAAAAACTGTTTTTT.

The chain couples TRBV9 to TRBJ2-7, with 9 bases matching TRBD2. The V gene end was trimmed by 2 bases and the J gene end by 0 bases; junction bases not matched to a gene: 6. This CDR3 spans 16 amino acids. Looked up from germline, CDR1 is SGDLS and CDR2 is YYNGEE. In DNA, the CDR3 is TGTGCCAGCAGCGTGGGTAGCGGGAGTCCCTCCTACGAGCAGTACTTC. It translates to CASSVGSGSPSYEQYF.

The CDR3 is CASSISAADTQYF. The CDR3 DNA reads as TGTGCCAGCAGCATTTCTGCGGCAGATACGCAGTATTTT. The gene calls are TRBV13 and TRBJ2-3; D is unresolved. Germline V lookup: CDR1 PRHDT, CDR2 FYEKMQ (reference sequence). The length of the CDR3 is 13 residues. Between the trimmed V and J ends, which lost 5 bases and 4 bases, there was a span of 10 bases.

The chain employs TRBV15 and TRBJ1-2; unclear D gene. CDR1 LNHNV and CDR2 YYDKDF come from the germline V gene (reference sequence). CDR3 length equals 18 residues. Trimming took off 3 bases at V and 1 base at J, with 21 bases between the two ends. This CDR3 is CATSRGKWRVGLNYGYTF. The CDR3 DNA sequence: TGTGCCACCAGCAGGGGCAAATGGAGGGTCGGCCTTAACTATGGCTACACCTTC. Supplemented by reference TRBV15 and TRBJ1-2, the full variable domain reads DAMVIQNPRYQVTQFGKPVTLSCSQTLNHNVMYWYQQKSSQAPKLLFHYYDKDFNNEADTPDNFQSRRPNTSFCFLDIRSPGLGDTAMYLCATSRGKWRVGLNYGYTFGSGTRLTVV.

V is TRBV5-1 and J is TRBJ1-4, with D possibly being TRBD1 (6 bases). The CDR3 consists of 14 residues. CDR1 SGHRS and CDR2 YFSETQ come from the germline V gene. V was shortened by 4 bases and J by 0 bases, with 7 bases between the two germline ends. Written as DNA, the CDR3 is TGCGCCAGCAGCAGGACAGCAACTAATGAAAAACTGTTTTTT. Encoded protein: CASSRTATNEKLFF.

Comments on this clone: A read error may account for a junction end that differs from germline. The V and J genes are TRBV6-1 and TRBJ2-7, with D perhaps TRBD1 (5 bases). Per the germline V gene, CDR1 is MNHNS and CDR2 is SASEGT. The CDR3 extends over 13 amino acids. The DNA of the CDR3 is TGTGCCATCAGTAGGGGCCGCGCCTACGAGCAGTGCTTC. Its translation: CAISRGRAYEQCF.

The chain carries TRBV6-9 and TRBJ2-7, with a possible D match to TRBD1 (7 bases). From germline, CDR1 is MNHGY and CDR2 SVAAGI. The V end lost 5 bases, the J end lost 4 bases, and 15 bases lay between the germline ends. The CDR3 length is 14 residues. The CDR3: CASSDQGGTYEQYF. CDR3 coding DNA: TGTGCCAGCAGTGATCAGGGGGGCACGTACGAGCAGTACTTC.

The V call is TRBV6-5, the J call TRBJ2-2, with 7 nucleotides matching TRBD1. Germline CDR1 MNHEY, CDR2 SVGAGI. V trimming: 5 bases; J trimming: 5 bases; junction bases outside the gene matches: 5. The CDR3 extends over 14 amino acids. The CDR3 loop is CASSKDRVTGELFF. For the CDR3, the DNA is TGTGCCAGCAGTAAAGACAGGGTAACCGGGGAGCTGTTTTTT.

The chain uses TRBV10-3 and TRBJ2-2; D possibly corresponds to TRBD2 (6 bases). V was cut by 10 bases and J by 4 bases, with 19 bases left in between. The CDR3 spans 15 residues. Germline assignment: CDR1 ENHRY and CDR2 SYGVKD. The CDR3 nucleotides read TGTGCCACCCATAGCGGAACCGCGAGCACCGGGGAGCTGTTTTTT. Encoded protein: CATHSGTASTGELFF.

Here the CDR3 reads CASSYLGGSSTDTQYF. Here the CDR3 DNA reads TGTGCCAGCAGTTACTTGGGGGGTTCTAGCACAGATACGCAGTATTTT. The chain uses TRBV6-6 and TRBJ2-3, with D maybe TRBD2 (6 bases). The germline V gene has CDR1 MNHNY and CDR2 SVGAGI (reference sequence). Trimming took off 1 base at V and 0 bases at J, with 11 bases between the two ends. This CDR3 spans 16 amino acids.

The chain couples TRBV6-1 to TRBJ2-4; possible D gene TRBD1, 6 bases. CDR3 length: 14 residues. V lost 5 bases and J 1 base, leaving 9 bases between the germline ends. In germline, CDR1 is MNHNS, CDR2 SASEGT. The DNA for the CDR3 is TGTGCCAGCAGTCTACAGGGCGCCAAAAACATTCAGTACTTC. Its protein product is CASSLQGAKNIQYF.

J is TRBJ2-4 and V is TRBV6-1; TRBD1 might be the D (5 bases). This CDR3 is 14 amino acids long. Germline loops: CDR1 MNHNS, CDR2 SASEGT. Trimming removed 4 bases from V and 2 bases from J, with 9 bases in between. The CDR3 bases are TGTGCCAGCAGTGTGACAGATCCCAAAAACATTCAGTACTTC. Translation: CASSVTDPKNIQYF.

This sequence joins TRBV6-6 and TRBJ1-1; TRBD1 agrees at 8 bases. This CDR3 is 14 amino acids long. V lost 6 bases, J lost 5 bases, and 8 bases stayed unmatched. CDR1 MNHNY and CDR2 SVGAGI come from the germline V gene (reference sequence). In DNA, the CDR3 is TGTGCCAGCAGACCGCAGGGGGCGCGTACTGAAGCTTTCTTT. Protein: CASRPQGARTEAFF.

The rearrangement uses TRBV29-1 and TRBJ2-5; 10 bases align to TRBD1. Trimming removed 4 bases from V and 0 bases from J; junction bases left unmatched: 5. The CDR3 consists of 15 residues. Germline V gene lookup returns CDR1 SQVTM and CDR2 ANQGSEA. CDR3 sequence (DNA): TGCAGCGTTGGGACAGGGGGGGTGTACCAAGAGACCCAGTACTTC. Translation gives CSVGTGGVYQETQYF.

This chain joins TRBV15 and TRBJ2-7; 9 nucleotides line up with TRBD2. The CDR3 loop spans 15 amino acids. Germline V gives CDR1 LNHNV, CDR2 YYDKDF (reference sequence). J gave up 3 bases and V 0 bases, and 3 bases lay outside the gene matches. The CDR3 DNA is TGTGCCACCAGCAGAGAAGGTAGCGGGAGCTACGAGCAGTACTTC. Its protein product is CATSREGSGSYEQYF.

The genes are TRBV18 and TRBJ1-2; 7 nucleotides align to TRBD1. CDR1 is KGHSH, CDR2 LQKENI, per germline. The CDR3 contains 13 residues. V was clipped by 5 bases and J by 7 bases; unmatched bases: 7. This CDR3 reads CASSSTGDGGYTF. The CDR3 nucleotides are TGTGCCAGCTCATCAACAGGGGATGGTGGCTACACCTTC.

J is TRBJ2-7 and V is TRBV29-1; 11 bases align to TRBD1. Trimming took 6 bases from V and 4 from J; bases not matched to a gene: 8. Per germline, CDR1 SQVTM and CDR2 ANQGSEA. The CDR3 length is 14 residues. The CDR3 region is CSVETGTGGYEQYF. In DNA, the CDR3 is TGCAGCGTGGAGACCGGGACAGGGGGATACGAGCAGTACTTC.

J is TRBJ2-1 and V is TRBV28, with TRBD1 matching over 9 bases. The CDR3 is made up of 19 amino acids. V lost 6 bases and J lost 7; bases outside the gene matches: 22. Germline assignment: CDR1 MDHEN and CDR2 SYDVKM. CDR3 in amino acids: CASSSAIFKTGGDRNEQFF. Written as DNA, the CDR3 is TGTGCCAGCAGCTCCGCAATTTTCAAGACAGGGGGGGATAGGAATGAGCAGTTCTTC.